This T cell receptor beta chain was obtained from a study of T cell changes during pregnancy in multiple sclerosis. Using immunoSEQ multiplex PCR, the repertoire was profiled, and TCRdb retains in-frame clones only, with some absent. Of roughly 70,000 clones in the sample, approximately 92% were seen once. Germline V gene lookup returns CDR1 LNHDA and CDR2 SQIVND (reference sequence). The V segment lost 1 base and the J segment 1 base; nucleotides outside the gene matches: 5. This CDR3 has 17 amino acids. This chain links TRBV19 with TRBJ2-2; 8 nucleotides align to TRBD2. This TCR came from a female donor with multiple sclerosis, enrolled in a pregnancy study. The specimen was peripheral blood, collected before pregnancy. Written as DNA, the CDR3 is TGTGCCAGTAGTATAGTCGGACTAGCCGAGAACACCGGGGAGCTGTTTTTT. Encoded protein: CASSIVGLAENTGELFF.